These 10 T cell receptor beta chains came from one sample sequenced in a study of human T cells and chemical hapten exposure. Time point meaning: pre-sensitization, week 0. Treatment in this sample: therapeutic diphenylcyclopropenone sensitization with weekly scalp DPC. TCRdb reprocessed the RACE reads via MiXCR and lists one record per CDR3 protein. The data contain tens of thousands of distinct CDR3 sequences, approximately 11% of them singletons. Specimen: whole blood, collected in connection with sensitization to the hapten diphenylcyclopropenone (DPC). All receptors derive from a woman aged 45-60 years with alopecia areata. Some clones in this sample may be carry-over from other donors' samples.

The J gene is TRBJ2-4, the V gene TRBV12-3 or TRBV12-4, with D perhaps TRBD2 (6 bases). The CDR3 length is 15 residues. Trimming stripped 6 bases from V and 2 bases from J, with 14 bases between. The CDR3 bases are TGTGCCAGCAGCCCCGGGAGTGGGTCCAAAAACATTCAGTACTTC. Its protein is CASSPGSGSKNIQYF.

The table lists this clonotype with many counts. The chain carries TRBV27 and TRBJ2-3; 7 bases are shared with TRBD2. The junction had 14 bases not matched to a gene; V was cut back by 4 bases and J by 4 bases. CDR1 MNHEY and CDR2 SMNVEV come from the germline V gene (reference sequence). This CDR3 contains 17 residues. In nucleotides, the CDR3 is TGTGCCAGCAGTTCCCTCACCGGGAGGCCCCCCCCAGATACGCAGTATTTT. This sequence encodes CASSSLTGRPPPDTQYF.

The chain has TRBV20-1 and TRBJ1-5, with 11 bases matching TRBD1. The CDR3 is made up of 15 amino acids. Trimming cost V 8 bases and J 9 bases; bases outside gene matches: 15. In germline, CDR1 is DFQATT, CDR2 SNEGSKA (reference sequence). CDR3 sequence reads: CSSYSGTGGIGPQHF. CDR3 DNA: TGCAGTTCCTACTCCGGGACAGGGGGTATTGGGCCCCAGCATTTT.

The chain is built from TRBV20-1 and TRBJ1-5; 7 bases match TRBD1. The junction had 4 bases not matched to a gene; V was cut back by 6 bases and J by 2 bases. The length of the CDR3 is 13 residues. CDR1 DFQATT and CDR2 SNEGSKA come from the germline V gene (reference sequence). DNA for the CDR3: TGCAGTGCCTACACAGGGGGCAATCAGCCCCAGCATTTT. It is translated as CSAYTGGNQPQHF.

CDR3 in amino acids: CSASSPSGVNEQFF. The CDR3 bases are TGCAGTGCTAGTTCCCCTAGCGGGGTCAATGAGCAGTTCTTC. This chain links TRBV20-1 with TRBJ2-1; 9 bases align to TRBD2. The CDR3 runs 14 residues. CDR1 DFQATT and CDR2 SNEGSKA come from the germline V gene (reference sequence). Losses at the gene ends were 3 bases for V and 6 bases for J; bases not matched to a gene: 6.

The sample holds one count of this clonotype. The CDR3 loop is CASSVRLAGRNEQFF. In nucleotides, the CDR3 is TGTGCCAGCAGCGTCCGACTAGCGGGAAGGAATGAGCAGTTCTTC. The V gene is TRBV9, the J gene TRBJ2-1; 11 positions agree with TRBD2. CDR1 SGDLS and CDR2 YYNGEE come from the germline V gene. Trimming at V came to 2 bases and at J to 7 bases, leaving 5 bases not matched to a gene. CDR3 length: 15 amino acids. Filled out from reference TRBV9 and TRBJ2-1, the complete variable domain reads DSGVTQTPKHLITATGQRVTLRCSPRSGDLSVYWYQQSLDQGLQFLIQYYNGEERAKGNILERFSAQQFPDLHSELNLSSLELGDSALYFCASSVRLAGRNEQFFGPGTRLTVL.

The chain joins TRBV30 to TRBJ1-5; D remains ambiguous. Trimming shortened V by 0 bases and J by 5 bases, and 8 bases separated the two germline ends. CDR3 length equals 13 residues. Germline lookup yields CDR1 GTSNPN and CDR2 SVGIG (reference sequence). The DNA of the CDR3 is TGTGCCTGGAGTGTGGGGTTGGATCAGCCCCAGCATTTT. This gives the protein CAWSVGLDQPQHF.

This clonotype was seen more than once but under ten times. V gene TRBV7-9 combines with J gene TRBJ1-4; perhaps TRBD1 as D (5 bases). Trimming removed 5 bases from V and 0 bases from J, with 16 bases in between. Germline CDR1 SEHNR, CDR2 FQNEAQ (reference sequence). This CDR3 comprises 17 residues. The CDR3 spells CASSPARAVATNEKLFF. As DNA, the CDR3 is TGTGCCAGCAGCCCCGCCAGGGCGGTTGCAACTAATGAAAAACTGTTTTTT.

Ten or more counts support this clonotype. The CDR3 DNA follows: TGTGCCATCAGCCCACAGGGGATGAGTACTGAAGCTTTCTTT. It yields the protein CAISPQGMSTEAFF. This chain uses TRBV10-3 with TRBJ1-1; 7 nucleotides line up with TRBD1. Germline V CDR1 and CDR2: ENHRY, SYGVKD. The length of the CDR3 is 14 residues. The ends lost 6 bases at V and 5 bases at J; junction bases unmatched: 9.

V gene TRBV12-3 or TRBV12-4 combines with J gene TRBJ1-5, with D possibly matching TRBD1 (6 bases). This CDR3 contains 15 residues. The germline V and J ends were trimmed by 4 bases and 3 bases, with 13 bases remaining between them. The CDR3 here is CASSSRQGFNQPQHF. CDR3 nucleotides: TGTGCCAGCAGTTCCAGGCAGGGGTTCAATCAGCCCCAGCATTTT.